Included here is one TCR beta chain sequence, with context. This sample was taken from a study of blood T cell repertoires in COVID-19. For the study at large: Some COVID-19 samples were acute and others convalescent; all came from the United States, Italy and Spain. PBMCs, B-cell-depleted T cells, or T cells were the source of the cDNA or gDNA that made up the material.

The CDR3 consists of 14 residues. V shed 2 bases, J shed 5 bases, and the junction held 3 bases outside the gene matches. Looked up from germline, CDR1 is SGDLS and CDR2 is YYNGEE. The method was immunoSEQ multiplex PCR; TCRdb's version includes in-frame clones alone and lacks a portion of them. The repertoire has under 45,000 clones, 81% of them found once; the top ten carry about 3.2%. While infection was still active, Seattle patients were enrolled and then followed longitudinally. This clonotype originated in a man in his 70s with COVID-19, enrolled during active disease. The chain recombines TRBV9 with TRBJ2-1; TRBD2 matches 8 bases. Sample: peripheral blood. The DNA of the CDR3 is TGTGCCAGCAGCGTCACTAGCGGAAACAATGAGCAGTTCTTC. Its protein is CASSVTSGNNEQFF.